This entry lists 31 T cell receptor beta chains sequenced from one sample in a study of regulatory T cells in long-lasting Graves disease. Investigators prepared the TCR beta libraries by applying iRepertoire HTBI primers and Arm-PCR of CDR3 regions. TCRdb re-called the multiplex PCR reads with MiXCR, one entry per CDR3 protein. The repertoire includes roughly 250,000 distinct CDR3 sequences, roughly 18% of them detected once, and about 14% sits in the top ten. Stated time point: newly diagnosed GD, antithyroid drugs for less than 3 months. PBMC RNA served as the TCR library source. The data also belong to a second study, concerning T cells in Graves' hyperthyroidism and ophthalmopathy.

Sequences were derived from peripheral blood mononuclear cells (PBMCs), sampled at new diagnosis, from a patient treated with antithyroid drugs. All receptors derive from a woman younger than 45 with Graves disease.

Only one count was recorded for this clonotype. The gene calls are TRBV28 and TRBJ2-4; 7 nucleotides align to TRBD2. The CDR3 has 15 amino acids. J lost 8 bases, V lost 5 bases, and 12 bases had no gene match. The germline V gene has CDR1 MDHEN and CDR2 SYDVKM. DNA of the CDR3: TGTGCCAGCAGTCCCCCTAGCGGAAGAGGTGACATTCAGTACTTC. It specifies CASSPPSGRGDIQYF.

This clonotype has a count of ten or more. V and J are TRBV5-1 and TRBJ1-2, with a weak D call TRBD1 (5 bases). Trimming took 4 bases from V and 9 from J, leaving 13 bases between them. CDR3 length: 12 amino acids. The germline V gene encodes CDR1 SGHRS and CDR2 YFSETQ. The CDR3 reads CASSIDSYRYTF. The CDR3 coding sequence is TGCGCCAGCAGCATTGACAGTTACCGCTACACCTTC.

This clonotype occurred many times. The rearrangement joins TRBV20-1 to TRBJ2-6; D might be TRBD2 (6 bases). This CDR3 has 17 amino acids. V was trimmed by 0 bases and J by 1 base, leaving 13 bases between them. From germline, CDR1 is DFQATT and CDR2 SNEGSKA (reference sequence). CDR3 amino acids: CSARDGTATSGANVLTF. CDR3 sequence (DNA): TGCAGTGCTAGAGACGGGACTGCAACTTCTGGGGCCAACGTCCTGACTTTC.

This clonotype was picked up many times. CDR3 amino acids: CASSGTSGGASAFF. The DNA for the CDR3 is TGTGCCAGCAGCGGGACTAGCGGGGGGGCTTCGGCGTTCTTC. The chain employs TRBV12-3 or TRBV12-4 and TRBJ2-1, with 16 bases fitting TRBD2. The CDR3 is 14 amino acids. V trimming: 6 bases; J trimming: 15 bases; junction bases outside the gene matches: 8.

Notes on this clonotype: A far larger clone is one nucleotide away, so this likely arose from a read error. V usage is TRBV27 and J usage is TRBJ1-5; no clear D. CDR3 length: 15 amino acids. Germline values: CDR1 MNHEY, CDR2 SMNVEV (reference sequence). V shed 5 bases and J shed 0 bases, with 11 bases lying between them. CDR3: CASSEGSNSNQPQHF. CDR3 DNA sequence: TGTGCCAGCAGTGAAGGCTCCAATAGCAATCAGCCCCAGCATTTT.

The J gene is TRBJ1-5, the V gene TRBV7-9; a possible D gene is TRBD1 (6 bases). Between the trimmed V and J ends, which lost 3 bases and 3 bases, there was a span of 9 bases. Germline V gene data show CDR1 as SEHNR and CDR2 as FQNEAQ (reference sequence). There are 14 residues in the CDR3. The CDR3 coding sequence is TGTGCCAGCAGCTTGGACAGCTTCAATCAGCCCCAGCATTTT. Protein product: CASSLDSFNQPQHF.

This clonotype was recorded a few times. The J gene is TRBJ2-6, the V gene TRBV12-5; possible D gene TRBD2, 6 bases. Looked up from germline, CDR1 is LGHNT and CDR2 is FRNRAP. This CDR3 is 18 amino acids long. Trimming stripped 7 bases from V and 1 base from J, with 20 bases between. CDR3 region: CASAPLGREESGANVLTF. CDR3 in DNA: TGTGCTAGTGCCCCCCTCGGCAGGGAGGAGTCTGGGGCCAACGTCCTGACTTTC.

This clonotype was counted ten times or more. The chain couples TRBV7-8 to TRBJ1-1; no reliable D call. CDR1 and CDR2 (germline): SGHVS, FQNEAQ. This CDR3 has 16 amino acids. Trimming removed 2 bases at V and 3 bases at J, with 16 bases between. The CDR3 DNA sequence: TGTGCCAGCAGCTTACTTCACCTAGGAGGGCACACTGAAGCTTTCTTT. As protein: CASSLLHLGGHTEAFF.

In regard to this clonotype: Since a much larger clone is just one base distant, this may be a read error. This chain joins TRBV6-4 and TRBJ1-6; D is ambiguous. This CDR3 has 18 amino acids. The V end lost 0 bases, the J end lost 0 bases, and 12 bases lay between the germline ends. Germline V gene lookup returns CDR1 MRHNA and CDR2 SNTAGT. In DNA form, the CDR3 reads TGTGCCAGCAGTGACTCAGGAATTGGGTGCTCCTATAATTCACCCCTCCACTTT. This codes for CASSDSGIGCSYNSPLHF.

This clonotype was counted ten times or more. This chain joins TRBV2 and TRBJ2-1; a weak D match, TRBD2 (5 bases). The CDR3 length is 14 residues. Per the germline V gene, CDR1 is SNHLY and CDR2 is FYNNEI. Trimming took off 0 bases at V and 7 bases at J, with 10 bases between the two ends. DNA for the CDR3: TGTGCCAGCAGTGAAGCGCGGGTGGGTAATGAGCAGTTCTTC. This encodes CASSEARVGNEQFF.

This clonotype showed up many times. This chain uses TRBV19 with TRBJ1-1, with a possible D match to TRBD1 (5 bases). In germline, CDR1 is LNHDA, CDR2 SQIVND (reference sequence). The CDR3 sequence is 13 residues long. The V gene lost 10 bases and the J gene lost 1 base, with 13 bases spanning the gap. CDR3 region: CATRDRRNTEAFF. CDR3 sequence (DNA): TGTGCCACCCGAGACAGACGGAACACTGAAGCTTTCTTT. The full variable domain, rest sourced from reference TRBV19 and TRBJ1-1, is DGGITQSPKYLFRKEGQNVTLSCEQNLNHDAMYWYRQDPGQGLRLIYYSQIVNDFQKGDIAEGYSVSREKKESFPLTVTSAQKNPTAFYLCATRDRRNTEAFFGQGTRLTVV.

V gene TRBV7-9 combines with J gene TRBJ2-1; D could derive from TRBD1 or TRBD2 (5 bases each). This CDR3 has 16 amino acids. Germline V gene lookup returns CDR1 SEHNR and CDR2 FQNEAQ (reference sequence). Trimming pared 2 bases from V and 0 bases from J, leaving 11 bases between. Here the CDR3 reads CASSLSGASSYNEQFF. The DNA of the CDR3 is TGTGCCAGCAGCTTATCCGGGGCCAGCTCCTACAATGAGCAGTTCTTC.

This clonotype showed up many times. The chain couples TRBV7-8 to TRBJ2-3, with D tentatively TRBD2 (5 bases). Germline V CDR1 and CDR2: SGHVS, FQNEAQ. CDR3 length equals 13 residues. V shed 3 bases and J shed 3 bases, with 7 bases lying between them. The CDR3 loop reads CASSFEGTDTQYF. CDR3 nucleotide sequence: TGTGCCAGCAGCTTTGAGGGAACAGATACGCAGTATTTT. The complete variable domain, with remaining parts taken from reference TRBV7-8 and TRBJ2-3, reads GAGVSQSPRYKVAKRGQDVALRCDPISGHVSLFWYQQALGQGPEFLTYFQNEAQLDKSGLPSDRFFAERPEGSVSTLKIQRTQQEDSAVYLCASSFEGTDTQYFGPGTRLTVL.

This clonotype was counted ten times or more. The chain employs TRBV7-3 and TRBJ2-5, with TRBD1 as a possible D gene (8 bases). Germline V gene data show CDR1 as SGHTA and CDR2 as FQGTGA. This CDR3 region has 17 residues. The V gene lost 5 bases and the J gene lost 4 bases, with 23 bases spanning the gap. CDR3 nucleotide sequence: TGTGCCAGCAGCCCACGAACCCCGGACAGGGAGGGAGAGACCCAGTACTTC. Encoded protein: CASSPRTPDREGETQYF.

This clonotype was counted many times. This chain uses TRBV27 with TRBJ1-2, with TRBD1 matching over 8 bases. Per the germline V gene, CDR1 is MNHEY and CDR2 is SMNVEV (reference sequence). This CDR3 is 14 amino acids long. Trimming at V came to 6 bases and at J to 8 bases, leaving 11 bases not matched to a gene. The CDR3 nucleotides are TGTGCCAGCAGACCCTCGGGACAGGCATGGGGCTACACCTTC. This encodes CASRPSGQAWGYTF.

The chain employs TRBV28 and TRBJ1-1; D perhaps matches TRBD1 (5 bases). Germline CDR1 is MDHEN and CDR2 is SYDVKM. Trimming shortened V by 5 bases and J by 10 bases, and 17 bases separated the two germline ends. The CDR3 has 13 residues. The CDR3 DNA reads TGTGCCAGCAGTGGGGACCCACTTTTGACAGCTTTCTTT. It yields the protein CASSGDPLLTAFF.

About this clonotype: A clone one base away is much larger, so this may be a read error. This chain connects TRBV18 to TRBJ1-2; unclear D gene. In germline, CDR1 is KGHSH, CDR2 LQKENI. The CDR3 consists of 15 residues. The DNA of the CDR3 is TGTGCCAGCTCACCTTCATTCTTCACTGACTATGGCTGCACCTTC. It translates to CASSPSFFTDYGCTF.

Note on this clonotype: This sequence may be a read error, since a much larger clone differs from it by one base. CDR3 sequence (DNA): TGTGCCAGCAGCTTAGCCGGAATCTACGAGCAGTACTTC. It codes for CASSLAGIYEQYF. The genes are TRBV7-2 and TRBJ2-7; D remains ambiguous. Deletions cut 0 bases from V and 3 bases from J, with 6 bases between. Germline CDR1 and CDR2: SGHTA and FQGNSA. CDR3 length equals 13 residues.

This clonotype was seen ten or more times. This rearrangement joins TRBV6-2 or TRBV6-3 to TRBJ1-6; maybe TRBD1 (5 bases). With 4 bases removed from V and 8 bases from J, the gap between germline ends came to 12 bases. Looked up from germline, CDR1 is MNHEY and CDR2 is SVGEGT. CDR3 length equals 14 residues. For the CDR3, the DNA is TGTGCCAGCAGTTGGGAGGGGAATCATTCACCCCTCCACTTT. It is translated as CASSWEGNHSPLHF.

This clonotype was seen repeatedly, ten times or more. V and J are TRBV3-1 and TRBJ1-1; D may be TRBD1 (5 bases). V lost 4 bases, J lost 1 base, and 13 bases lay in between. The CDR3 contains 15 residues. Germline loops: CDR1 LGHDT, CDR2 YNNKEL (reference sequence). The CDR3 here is CASSPTDRQNTEAFF. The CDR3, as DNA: TGTGCCAGCAGCCCCACCGACAGACAGAACACTGAAGCTTTCTTT.

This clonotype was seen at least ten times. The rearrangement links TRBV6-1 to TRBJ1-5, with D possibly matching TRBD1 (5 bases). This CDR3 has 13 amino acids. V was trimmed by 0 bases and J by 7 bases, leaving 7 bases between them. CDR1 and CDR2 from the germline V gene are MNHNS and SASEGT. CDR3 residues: CASSEAQGQPQHF. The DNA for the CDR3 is TGTGCCAGCAGTGAAGCCCAGGGCCAGCCCCAGCATTTT.

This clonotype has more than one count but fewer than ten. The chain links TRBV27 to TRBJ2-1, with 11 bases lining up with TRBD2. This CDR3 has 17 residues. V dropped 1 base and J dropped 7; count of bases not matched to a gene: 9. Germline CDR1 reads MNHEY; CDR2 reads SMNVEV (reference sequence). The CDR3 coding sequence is TGTGCCAGCAGTTTATGGCTAGCGGGGGGAGAGAGGAATGAGCAGTTCTTC. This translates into CASSLWLAGGERNEQFF.

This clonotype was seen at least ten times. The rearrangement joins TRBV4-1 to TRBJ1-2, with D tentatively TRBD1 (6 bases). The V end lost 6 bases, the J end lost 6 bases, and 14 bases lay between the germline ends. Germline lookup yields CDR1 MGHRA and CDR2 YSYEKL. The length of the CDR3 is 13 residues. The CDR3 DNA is TGCGCCAGCAGGACGTACGGGGGCGATGGCTACACCTTC. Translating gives CASRTYGGDGYTF.

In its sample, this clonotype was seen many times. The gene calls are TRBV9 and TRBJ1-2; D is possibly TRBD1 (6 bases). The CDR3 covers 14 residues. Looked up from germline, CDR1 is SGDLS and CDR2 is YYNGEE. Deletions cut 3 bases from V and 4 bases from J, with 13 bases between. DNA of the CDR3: TGTGCCAGCAGCGCAGGAACAGGGTTCTATGGCTACACCTTC. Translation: CASSAGTGFYGYTF.

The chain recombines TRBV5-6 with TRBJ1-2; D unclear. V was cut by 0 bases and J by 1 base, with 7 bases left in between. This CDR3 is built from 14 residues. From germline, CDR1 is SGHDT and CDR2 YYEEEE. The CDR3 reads CASSLVYSNYGYTF. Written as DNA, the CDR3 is TGTGCCAGCAGCTTGGTGTACAGTAACTATGGCTACACCTTC.

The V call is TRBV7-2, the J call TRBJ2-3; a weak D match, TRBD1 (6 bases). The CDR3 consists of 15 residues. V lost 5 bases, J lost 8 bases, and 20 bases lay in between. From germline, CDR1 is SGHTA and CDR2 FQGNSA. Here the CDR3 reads CASSLRVGADGTQYF. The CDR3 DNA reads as TGTGCCAGCAGCCTACGAGTGGGGGCCGACGGTACGCAGTATTTT.

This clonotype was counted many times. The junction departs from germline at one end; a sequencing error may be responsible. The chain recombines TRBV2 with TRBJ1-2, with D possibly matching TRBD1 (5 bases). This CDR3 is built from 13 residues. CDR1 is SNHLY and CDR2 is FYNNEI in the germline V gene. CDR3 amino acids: CATREGAGYDYTF. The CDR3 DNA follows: TGTGCCACCAGGGAGGGCGCCGGCTATGACTACACCTTC. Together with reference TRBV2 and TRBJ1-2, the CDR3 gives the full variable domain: EPEVTQTPSHQVTQMGQEVILRCVPISNHLYFYWYRQILGQKVEFLVSFYNNEISEKSEIFDDQFSVERPDGSNFTLKIRSTKLEDSAMYFCATREGAGYDYTFGSGTRLTVV.

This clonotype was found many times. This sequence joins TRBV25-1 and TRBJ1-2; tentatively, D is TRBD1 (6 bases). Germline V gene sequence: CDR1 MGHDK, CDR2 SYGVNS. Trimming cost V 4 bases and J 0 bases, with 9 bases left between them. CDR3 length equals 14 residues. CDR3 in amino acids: CASSVTGPNYGYTF. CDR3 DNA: TGTGCCAGCAGTGTGACAGGTCCTAACTATGGCTACACCTTC.

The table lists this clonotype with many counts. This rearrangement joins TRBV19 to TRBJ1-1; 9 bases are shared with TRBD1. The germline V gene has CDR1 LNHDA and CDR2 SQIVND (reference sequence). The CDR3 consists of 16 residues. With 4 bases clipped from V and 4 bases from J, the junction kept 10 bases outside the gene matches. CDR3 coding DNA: TGTGCCAGTAGTAAATCCCCGGGACAGGGTTTCACTGAAGCTTTCTTT. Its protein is CASSKSPGQGFTEAFF.

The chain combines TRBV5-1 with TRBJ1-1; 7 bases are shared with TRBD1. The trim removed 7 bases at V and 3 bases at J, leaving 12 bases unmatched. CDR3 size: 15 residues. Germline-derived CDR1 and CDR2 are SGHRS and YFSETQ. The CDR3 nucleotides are TGCGCCAGCTCAACCAGGGGGGACGGGTACACTGAAGCTTTCTTT. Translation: CASSTRGDGYTEAFF. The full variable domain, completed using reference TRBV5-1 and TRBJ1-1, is KAGVTQTPRYLIKTRGQQVTLSCSPISGHRSVSWYQQTPGQGLQFLFEYFSETQRNKGNFPGRFSGRQFSNSRSEMNVSTLELGDSALYLCASSTRGDGYTEAFFGQGTRLTVV.

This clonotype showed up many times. Here the CDR3 DNA reads TGCAGTGCCCCGGTAAAGAGGACTAGCGGAAACACAGATACGCAGTATTTT. Translated, it gives CSAPVKRTSGNTDTQYF. The chain employs TRBV20-1 and TRBJ2-3, with TRBD2 matching 10 bases. The CDR3 is 17 residues long. The germline CDR1 and CDR2 sequences are DFQATT and SNEGSKA (reference sequence). V lost 6 bases and J lost 2; bases outside the gene matches: 14.